The TCR beta chain under discussion was sequenced for a study of shared clonotypes between healthy human individuals. Germline V CDR1 and CDR2: SNHLY, FYNNEI. V lost 0 bases to trimming and J lost 10 bases; unmatched junction nucleotides: 8. The CDR3 sequence is 15 residues long. Naive-designated CD8 cells lacked CD45RO, were positively enriched for CCR7, and omitted terminally differentiated effector memory CD45RA+ cells. Every contributor of samples was a Caucasian grown-up residing in Nashville, Tennessee. Using immunoSEQ multiplex PCR, the repertoire was profiled, and TCRdb retains in-frame clones only, with some absent. The repertoire holds about 550,000 clones, with roughly 95% as singletons. A note on this clone: Its antigen is not known.

Study results and caveats: Only blood underwent sampling, and tissue repertoires likely differ.

Specimen: naive CD8+ T cells sorted from blood. This sequence originates from a woman between 25 and 40 years old in good health. V is TRBV2 and J is TRBJ1-4, with 7 positions matching TRBD1. For the CDR3, the DNA is TGTGCCAGCAGTGAAGCCGGGACAGAGGCATTAAAACTGTTTTTT. This translates into CASSEAGTEALKLFF.